This T cell receptor beta chain was identified in a study of response to subunit inactivated influenza vaccine. The study's findings and limits: Authors proposed each seasonal influenza vaccination draws in few new T cells.

The germline V gene has CDR1 DFQATT and CDR2 SNEGSKA (reference sequence). This CDR3 comprises 14 residues. The V end lost 3 bases, the J end lost 0 bases, and 10 bases lay between the germline ends. Using its own MiXCR run on the RT-PCR reads, TCRdb lists one record per CDR3 protein. The sample holds roughly 520,000 distinct CDR3 sequences, 25% seen once. This clonotype was seen a few times. The antigen remains unidentified. Source: CD4+ T cells sorted from PBMCs, taken roughly 5 days after vaccination. This sequence was found in a man aged 45-65 years who received an inactivated influenza vaccine. The rearrangement joins TRBV20-1 to TRBJ2-3; D ambiguous. The CDR3 DNA reads as TGCAGTGCTAGGGGGTTCGGTAGCACAGATACGCAGTATTTT. It is translated as CSARGFGSTDTQYF.